This entry concerns a single TCR beta chain. A few counts support this clonotype. Its antigen remains unidentified. No quality values exist for individual bases; no much larger clone is one base distant. V lost 2 bases and J lost 3 bases; the stretch between them is 13 bases long. Reading from cysteine to phenylalanine, the CDR3 counts 15 amino acids. Just the 45-base CDR3 DNA is kept, in frame starting at base 1. The germline V gene provides CDR1 LGHNA and CDR2 YNFKEQ. The record originates from a study of T cell repertoires in cytomegalovirus infection (dated by TCRdb to about 2019). Turning to the overall study: Donor HLA type was relevant to the analysis, because carriage of CMV infection together with the matching HLA type was indicated by public TCR beta signatures.

TCRdb shows the sequencer as Illumina HiSeq 1500. TCRdb reanalyzed the raw reads on its own, using fastp at Q25 for trimming and MiXCR for clone calling, and kept in-frame beta chains. For every CDR3 protein sequence, its rows merge into one entry that carries the most common genes and DNA. In all, the sample holds a few hundred thousand distinct CDR3 sequences, and roughly a sixth of those were seen once. About 12% of the sample belongs to the ten largest clones. The study at large found these results: In both this cohort and an independent approximately 350-donor cohort, the cumulative frequency of public TCR beta family members distinguished carriers of CMV infection plus the relevant HLA type. The ex vivo response was dominated by HLA-C-restricted CMV-specific TCR beta clonotypes, which also provided the single most frequent clonotype in two of eight donors.

The rearranged chain carries TRBV4-2 and TRBJ2-5; the D gene remains uncertain. The sample comprised PBMCs. The receptor was isolated from a human donor in good health (CMV status not recorded). Some clones in this sample may be carry-over from other donors' samples. The CDR3 protein is CASSQSITDEETQYF. In nucleotide form, the sequence is TGTGCCAGCAGCCAAAGTATAACAGACGAAGAGACCCAGTACTTC.